This passage covers 25 T cell receptor beta chains from one sample sequenced in a study of blood T cell repertoires in COVID-19. TCRdb keeps only in-frame clones here, not all; method: immunoSEQ multiplex PCR. The sample consists of more than 70,000 clones, roughly 86% of them appearing once. The sample taken for sequencing was peripheral blood. The receptors originated from a man in his fifties or sixties with active or convalescent COVID-19.

The rearrangement uses TRBV9 and TRBJ2-4; no clear D gene. CDR1 SGDLS and CDR2 YYNGEE come from the germline V gene. CDR3 length: 14 amino acids. The V and J ends lost 0 bases and 5 bases respectively, with 9 bases between them. The CDR3 protein is CASSVATAENIQYF. The CDR3 nucleotides are TGTGCCAGCAGCGTAGCGACTGCCGAAAACATTCAGTACTTC. Looking up the rest from reference TRBV9 and TRBJ2-4 gives the full variable domain: DSGVTQTPKHLITATGQRVTLRCSPRSGDLSVYWYQQSLDQGLQFLIQYYNGEERAKGNILERFSAQQFPDLHSELNLSSLELGDSALYFCASSVATAENIQYFGAGTRLSVL.

The CDR3 DNA reads TGTGCCAGCAGTCCCTGGACAGTAGGGGCCAACGTCCTGACTTTC. As protein: CASSPWTVGANVLTF. The chain joins TRBV6-5 to TRBJ2-6; D may be TRBD1 (6 bases). V was trimmed by 5 bases and J by 4 bases, leaving 12 bases between them. From germline, CDR1 is MNHEY and CDR2 SVGAGI. CDR3 length equals 15 residues.

About this clone: The sample carries other DNA sequences with the same CDR3. CDR3 sequence: CASSAGGGETQYF. In DNA, the CDR3 is TGCGCCAGCAGTGCCGGGGGAGGGGAGACCCAGTACTTC. The genes are TRBV10-1 and TRBJ2-5; TRBD2 matches at 7 bases. The junction had 4 bases not matched to a gene; V was cut back by 4 bases and J by 5 bases. Germline CDR1 and CDR2: WNHNN and SYGVQD (reference sequence). The CDR3 totals 13 residues.

CDR3 sequence (DNA): TGTGCCAGCAGCCCTATTCTGTACACCGGGGAGCTGTTTTTT. It yields the protein CASSPILYTGELFF. The chain employs TRBV11-2 and TRBJ2-2; D ambiguous. Germline V gene sequence: CDR1 SGHAT, CDR2 FQNNGV. Trimming stripped 5 bases from V and 3 bases from J, with 10 bases between. The CDR3 extends over 14 amino acids.

The chain has TRBV4-3 and TRBJ2-2, with D tentatively TRBD2 (7 bases). The CDR3 is 16 residues long. Germline V CDR1 and CDR2: LGHNA, YSLEER. Trimming cost V 4 bases and J 3 bases, with 15 bases left between them. The CDR3: CASSPEGGIDTGELFF. CDR3 nucleotides: TGCGCCAGCAGCCCCGAGGGGGGGATCGACACCGGGGAGCTGTTTTTT.

The chain has TRBV4-1 and TRBJ2-3; D possibly corresponds to TRBD2 (7 bases). This CDR3 has 16 residues. Germline V gene lookup returns CDR1 MGHRA and CDR2 YSYEKL. Trimming removed 4 bases at V and 2 bases at J, with 16 bases between. The CDR3 protein is CASSPRGGGNTDTQYF. CDR3 bases: TGCGCCAGCAGCCCGAGAGGGGGGGGTAACACAGATACGCAGTATTTT.

The chain combines TRBV2 with TRBJ2-3, with D possibly being TRBD1 (6 bases). Germline V CDR1 and CDR2: SNHLY, FYNNEI. The CDR3 runs 14 residues. V was shortened by 8 bases and J by 0 bases, with 12 bases between the two germline ends. The CDR3 DNA reads TGTGCCAGCGAACAACAGGGTAGCACAGATACGCAGTATTTT. It is translated as CASEQQGSTDTQYF.

This clone has more than one count but fewer than ten. The chain has TRBV20-1 and TRBJ1-5, with D possibly being TRBD1 (6 bases). The length of the CDR3 is 15 residues. In germline, CDR1 is DFQATT, CDR2 SNEGSKA (reference sequence). Trimming took off 3 bases at V and 5 bases at J, with 17 bases between the two ends. The CDR3 DNA follows: TGCAGTGCTAGTGGCCAGGCCAAGGGGGATCAGCCCCAGCATTTT. Protein sequence: CSASGQAKGDQPQHF.

This chain joins TRBV4-3 and TRBJ2-5; D is perhaps TRBD1 (5 bases). In germline, CDR1 is LGHNA, CDR2 YSLEER. V lost 0 bases and J 9 bases, leaving 14 bases between the germline ends. The CDR3 is 14 amino acids. CDR3 residues: CASSQEGALGAQYF. The CDR3 DNA reads as TGCGCCAGCAGCCAAGAAGGGGCCCTAGGGGCCCAGTACTTC.

The V and J genes are TRBV27 and TRBJ1-1; 7 bases align to TRBD1. CDR1 is MNHEY, CDR2 SMNVEV, per germline (reference sequence). This CDR3 comprises 13 residues. Trimming at V came to 2 bases and at J to 11 bases, leaving 8 bases not matched to a gene. In DNA form, the CDR3 reads TGTGCCAGCAGTTTAATCGGTAGGGGGCGGGCTTTCTTT. Translation gives CASSLIGRGRAFF.

Here the CDR3 reads CASSLQGNQPQHF. CDR3 nucleotide sequence: TGTGCCAGCAGTTTGCAGGGCAATCAGCCCCAGCATTTT. This chain links TRBV28 with TRBJ1-5; D is unresolved. The CDR3 sequence is 13 residues long. V lost 3 bases to trimming and J lost 2 bases, with 5 bases between them. Germline lookup yields CDR1 MDHEN and CDR2 SYDVKM.

The DNA of the CDR3 is TGTGCCAGCAGTTACCCCGGGACAGCTGATGGCTACACCTTC. It codes for CASSYPGTADGYTF. V usage is TRBV6-6 and J usage is TRBJ1-2, with 7 bases lining up with TRBD1. Germline loops: CDR1 MNHNY, CDR2 SVGAGI (reference sequence). CDR3 size: 14 residues. After removal of 2 bases from V and 6 bases from J, the junction contained 6 bases not matched to a gene.

This clone was recorded once. The chain couples TRBV28 to TRBJ2-7, with D possibly TRBD1 on 5 matching bases. The CDR3 spans 12 residues. Trimming cost V 2 bases and J 4 bases, with 6 bases left between them. From germline, CDR1 is MDHEN and CDR2 SYDVKM. This CDR3 reads CASSLKGYEQYV. In DNA form, the CDR3 reads TGTGCCAGCAGTTTAAAGGGGTACGAGCAGTACGTC.

This clone has a handful of counts. V is TRBV6-6 and J is TRBJ2-5, with TRBD1 as a possible D gene (6 bases). The CDR3 contains 14 residues. Germline values: CDR1 MNHNY, CDR2 SVGAGI (reference sequence). The V gene lost 4 bases and the J gene lost 1 base, with 10 bases spanning the gap. CDR3 sequence: CASSSQGRQETQYF. The CDR3 DNA reads as TGTGCCAGCAGTTCCCAGGGGCGCCAAGAGACCCAGTACTTC.

The CDR3 sequence: CASSWAEETQYF. The CDR3 nucleotides are TGTGCCAGCAGCTGGGCTGAAGAGACCCAGTACTTC. The chain carries TRBV5-6 and TRBJ2-5; the D is unclear. Germline V lookup: CDR1 SGHDT, CDR2 YYEEEE. There are 12 residues in the CDR3. Between the trimmed V and J ends, which lost 3 bases and 3 bases, there was a span of 6 bases.

The genes are TRBV5-6 and TRBJ1-4; 7 bases fit TRBD1. Germline values: CDR1 SGHDT, CDR2 YYEEEE. V shed 2 bases, J shed 0 bases, and the junction held 4 bases outside the gene matches. The CDR3 consists of 16 residues. The CDR3 spells CASSLDRVATNEKLFF. DNA of the CDR3: TGTGCCAGCAGCTTAGACAGGGTTGCAACTAATGAAAAACTGTTTTTT.

This chain uses TRBV19 with TRBJ1-4; TRBD1 is a possible D gene (6 bases). Germline V gene sequence: CDR1 LNHDA, CDR2 SQIVND (reference sequence). Trimming shortened V by 3 bases and J by 3 bases, and 8 bases separated the two germline ends. The CDR3 is 14 residues long. The chain's CDR3 is CASSIRGANEKLFF. The CDR3 DNA reads TGTGCCAGTAGTATCAGGGGAGCTAATGAAAAACTGTTTTTT.

V and J are TRBV28 and TRBJ2-2, with D uncertain. Germline values: CDR1 MDHEN, CDR2 SYDVKM. This CDR3 region has 14 residues. Trimming took off 8 bases at V and 2 bases at J, with 12 bases between the two ends. The chain's CDR3 is CASGGRTNTGELFF. CDR3 bases: TGTGCCAGCGGTGGGCGAACCAACACCGGGGAGCTGTTTTTT.

This chain joins TRBV7-9 and TRBJ1-5, with D maybe TRBD1 (5 bases). The CDR3 runs 16 residues. Looked up from germline, CDR1 is SEHNR and CDR2 is FQNEAQ (reference sequence). The V end lost 0 bases, the J end lost 3 bases, and 12 bases lay between the germline ends. The CDR3 loop is CASSLAGGRVNQPQHF. The CDR3 DNA reads TGTGCCAGCAGCTTAGCGGGGGGTCGAGTCAATCAGCCCCAGCATTTT.

V usage is TRBV7-9 and J usage is TRBJ2-7; D is uncertain. CDR3 length: 13 residues. CDR1 is SEHNR, CDR2 FQNEAQ, per germline (reference sequence). V was pared by 5 bases and J by 4 bases, with 12 bases between. Here the CDR3 DNA reads TGTGCCAGCAGCCCTATATACAGATACGAGCAGTACGTC. Translating it yields CASSPIYRYEQYV.

V and J are TRBV24-1 and TRBJ1-1; 10 bases fit TRBD1. CDR1 is KGHDR and CDR2 is SFDVKD in the germline V gene. V was clipped by 4 bases and J by 4 bases; unmatched bases: 8. This CDR3 is built from 16 residues. CDR3 in amino acids: CATSDSRQGASTEAFF. The CDR3 bases are TGTGCCACCAGTGACTCAAGACAGGGGGCTTCCACTGAAGCTTTCTTT.

This rearrangement joins TRBV5-1 to TRBJ2-2, with D possibly being TRBD1 (6 bases). This CDR3 region has 15 residues. The germline V and J ends were trimmed by 2 bases and 0 bases, with 8 bases remaining between them. Germline V CDR1 and CDR2: SGHRS, YFSETQ. The CDR3 sequence is CASSFGGPNTGELFF. The CDR3 region has the DNA TGCGCCAGCAGCTTTGGGGGCCCGAACACCGGGGAGCTGTTTTTT. Using reference TRBV5-1 and TRBJ2-2 for the parts outside the CDR3, the full variable domain is KAGVTQTPRYLIKTRGQQVTLSCSPISGHRSVSWYQQTPGQGLQFLFEYFSETQRNKGNFPGRFSGRQFSNSRSEMNVSTLELGDSALYLCASSFGGPNTGELFFGEGSRLTVL.

This rearrangement joins TRBV4-3 to TRBJ2-3; 10 positions match TRBD2. V shed 0 bases, J shed 6 bases, and the junction held 12 bases outside the gene matches. Germline V gene lookup returns CDR1 LGHNA and CDR2 YSLEER. The CDR3 is made up of 18 amino acids. The CDR3 sequence: CASSQDGPSGGLGDTQYF. Written as DNA, the CDR3 is TGCGCCAGCAGCCAAGATGGTCCTAGCGGGGGTTTGGGGGATACGCAGTATTTT.

J is TRBJ1-1 and V is TRBV7-8, with TRBD1 matching over 8 bases. CDR1 SGHVS and CDR2 FQNEAQ come from the germline V gene. This CDR3 comprises 14 residues. After removal of 6 bases from V and 0 bases from J, the junction contained 3 bases not matched to a gene. The DNA of the CDR3 is TGTGCCAGCAGGCCGGGACAGGTGAACACTGAAGCTTTCTTT. Its protein product is CASRPGQVNTEAFF.

This chain uses TRBV19 with TRBJ1-1; D is unresolved. Trimming left V 4 bases short and J 5 bases short, with 5 bases between. The CDR3 totals 11 residues. Germline loops: CDR1 LNHDA, CDR2 SQIVND (reference sequence). The CDR3 sequence is CASSTSTEAFF. For the CDR3, the DNA is TGTGCCAGTAGTACCTCGACTGAAGCTTTCTTT. Full variable domain (missing parts from reference TRBV19 and TRBJ1-1): DGGITQSPKYLFRKEGQNVTLSCEQNLNHDAMYWYRQDPGQGLRLIYYSQIVNDFQKGDIAEGYSVSREKKESFPLTVTSAQKNPTAFYLCASSTSTEAFFGQGTRLTVV.